A selection of T cell receptor beta chains follows, all from one sample in a study of vaccination and CD4 T cells after COVID-19. One entry per CDR3 protein, called by TCRdb with MiXCR from the PCR reads. Among 15,000 to 20,000 distinct CDR3 sequences, under 30% were seen once, and the ten largest hold roughly 15%. No antigen has been assigned to these receptors. The specimen was cultured CD4+ T cells from blood. The receptors originated from a human donor with COVID-19. CDR3s include the opening cysteine and the closing phenylalanine or tryptophan. D genes are given only for firm matches. Size values are once, few and many counts, or a class for expanded clones, and some rows have none.

d_call j_call v_call clone_size cdr3_nt cdr3_aa
TRBD2 TRBJ2-7 TRBV25-1 - TGTGCCAGCAGTTCGCTAGCGGTCTCCTACGAGCAGTACTTC CASSSLAVSYEQYF
TRBD1 TRBJ1-2 TRBV7-9 few TGTGCCAGCAGCTTAGGGGGACAGGGCGGCTATGGCTACACCTTC CASSLGGQGGYGYTF
- TRBJ1-1 TRBV6-1 - TGTGCCAGCAGTCGGCAGGGTATGGGAGGGACTGAAGCTTTCTTT CASSRQGMGGTEAFF
TRBD2 TRBJ2-1 TRBV9 - TGTGCCAGCAGCGTGGGGGGGGGGAATGAGCAGTTCTTC CASSVGGGNEQFF
- TRBJ1-2 TRBV9 - TGTGCCAGCAGCGTAGGACCGGGAAATAACTATGGCTACACCTTC CASSVGPGNNYGYTF
TRBD1 TRBJ1-1 TRBV24-1 medium-sized TGTGCCACCAGTGATACCACAGGGGGGAACACTGAAGCTTTCTTT CATSDTTGGNTEAFF
TRBD1 TRBJ2-1 TRBV20-1 - TGCAGTGCGGGACAGGAATCGGTGGGTATAAATGAGCAGTTCTTC CSAGQESVGINEQFF
- TRBJ1-5 TRBV11-2 few TGTGCCAGCAGCCCCCACAGGGATCAGCCCCAGCATTTT CASSPHRDQPQHF
TRBD1 TRBJ2-7 TRBV18 - TGTGCCAGCTCACCCCCGGGACAGGGTTACGAGCAGTACTTC CASSPPGQGYEQYF
- TRBJ2-1 TRBV6-2/TRBV6-3 - TGTGCCAGCAGTTTTTGGGGCTCCTACAATGAGCAGTTCTTC CASSFWGSYNEQFF
- TRBJ2-7 TRBV11-1 few TGTGCCATAGGGGCTGCTTCCTACGAGCAGTACTTC CAIGAASYEQYF
- TRBJ1-2 TRBV7-2 - TGTGCCAGCAGCTTAGCAGGGCCGGAGTATGGCTACACCTTC CASSLAGPEYGYTF
- TRBJ2-7 TRBV12-3/TRBV12-4 - TGTGCCAGCAGTACCCGACTAAGGGAGTACGAGCAGTACTTC CASSTRLREYEQYF
- TRBJ2-3 TRBV7-9 - TGTGCCAGCAGCTCACGATTAGGAGGAACAGATACGCAGTATTTT CASSSRLGGTDTQYF
- TRBJ1-1 TRBV30 - TGTGCCTGGAGTCGCGGGGGTTTCGTGACTGAAGCTTTCTTT CAWSRGGFVTEAFF
TRBD2 TRBJ2-1 TRBV2 - TGTGCCAGCACCCGGCGGGGGGCGGGGTCCAATGAGCAGTTCTTC CASTRRGAGSNEQFF
- TRBJ2-5 TRBV7-8 few TGTGCCAGCAGCTTATTTGGGGGGCGGCAAGAGACCCAGTACTTC CASSLFGGRQETQYF
- TRBJ1-5 TRBV15 medium-sized TGTGCCACCAGCAGAGATCGTGGGAAGCCCCAGCATTTT CATSRDRGKPQHF
- TRBJ1-4 TRBV15 - TGTGCCACCAGCAAACAGGGAGGGACAACTAATGAAAAACTGTTTTTT CATSKQGGTTNEKLFF
- TRBJ1-4 TRBV7-9 few TGTGCCAGCAGCCCCACACGACAGGCGGGCGAAAAACTGTTTTTT CASSPTRQAGEKLFF
- TRBJ1-5 TRBV15 few TGTGCCACCAGCAGAGATGGACGGGACCTTAGCAATCAGCCCCAGCATTTT CATSRDGRDLSNQPQHF
- TRBJ2-3 TRBV24-1 few TGTGCCACCAGTGAAGCCTTCACGGGACGGCAGTATTTT CATSEAFTGRQYF
- TRBJ2-6 TRBV7-8 few TGTGCCAGCAGAACACAGGGTCCGGGAGGGGCCAACGTCCTGACTTTC CASRTQGPGGANVLTF
- TRBJ1-2 TRBV2 few TGTGCCAGCAAGGGTGGGAACGCTAACTATGGCTACACCTTC CASKGGNANYGYTF
- TRBJ2-5 TRBV4-1 - TGCGCCAGCAGCCAAGTCCGCCGGGTGGAGACCCAGTACTTC CASSQVRRVETQYF
TRBD1 TRBJ2-5 TRBV6-1 few TGTGCCAGCAGGGGACAGCAAGAGACCCAGTACTTC CASRGQQETQYF
- TRBJ1-6 TRBV7-2 - TGTGCCAGCAGCCCTGGACAGATTAATTCACCCCTCCACTTT CASSPGQINSPLHF
- TRBJ1-4 TRBV6-1 few TGTGCCAGCAGACCCCATGGAGGGGATAATGAAAAACTGTTTTTT CASRPHGGDNEKLFF
TRBD2 TRBJ2-2 TRBV30 few TGTGCCTGGAGTAAGACTAGCGCCGGGGAGCTGTTTTTT CAWSKTSAGELFF
TRBD2 TRBJ2-5 TRBV5-4 few TGTGCCAGCAGCCCTTTTAGCGGGGGACTCATGTACCAAGAGACCCAGTACTTC CASSPFSGGLMYQETQYF
TRBD2 TRBJ2-1 TRBV9 - TGTGCCAGCTTGGGGGGGACTAGCGGGGGGGGTGAGCAGTTCTTC CASLGGTSGGGEQFF
- TRBJ2-7 TRBV20-1 few TGCAGTGCTAGAGGCAACCGTGGACTCAGCTACGAGCAGTACTTC CSARGNRGLSYEQYF
TRBD1 TRBJ1-6 TRBV6-1 few TGTGCCAGCAGTAAACAGGGGCCGACCGAGATCTATAATTCACCCCTCCACTTT CASSKQGPTEIYNSPLHF
- TRBJ2-3 TRBV9 - TGTGCCAGCAGCGTAGCCTCCCACATTAGCACAGATACGCAGTATTTT CASSVASHISTDTQYF
- TRBJ2-5 TRBV21-1 - TGTGCCAGCAGCGCCCCGGGACAGGGGCGAGAGACCCAGTACTTC CASSAPGQGRETQYF
- TRBJ2-5 TRBV5-5 few TGTGCCAGCAGCTTGGCTAGCCAAGAGACCCAGTACTTC CASSLASQETQYF
TRBD2 TRBJ2-7 TRBV18 - TGTGCCAGCTCACCAATTAGCGGGGACTACGAGCAGTACTTC CASSPISGDYEQYF
- TRBJ2-1 TRBV19 - TGTGCCAGTAGTCCTCCTGTTCAAGGGCCCAATGAGCAGTTCTTC CASSPPVQGPNEQFF
- TRBJ1-4 TRBV20-1 few TGCAGTGCTACTACCACAGGGATGGGGGAAAAACTGTTTTTT CSATTTGMGEKLFF
- TRBJ2-1 TRBV20-1 - TGCAGTGCCATCCGGGACGGAGGCCCCCGGGAGCAGTTCTTC CSAIRDGGPREQFF
TRBD2 TRBJ2-4 TRBV4-3 - TGCGCCAGCAGCCAGGCGGGACTAAACGGGGGGAACATTCAGTACTTC CASSQAGLNGGNIQYF
- TRBJ2-3 TRBV5-1 - TGCGCCAGCAGCTTGAGGGGGACCCAGTTAGATACGCAGTATTTT CASSLRGTQLDTQYF
TRBD1 TRBJ1-6 TRBV12-3/TRBV12-4 few TGTGCCAGCAGGGGGACAGAGTATTCACCCCTCCACTTT CASRGTEYSPLHF